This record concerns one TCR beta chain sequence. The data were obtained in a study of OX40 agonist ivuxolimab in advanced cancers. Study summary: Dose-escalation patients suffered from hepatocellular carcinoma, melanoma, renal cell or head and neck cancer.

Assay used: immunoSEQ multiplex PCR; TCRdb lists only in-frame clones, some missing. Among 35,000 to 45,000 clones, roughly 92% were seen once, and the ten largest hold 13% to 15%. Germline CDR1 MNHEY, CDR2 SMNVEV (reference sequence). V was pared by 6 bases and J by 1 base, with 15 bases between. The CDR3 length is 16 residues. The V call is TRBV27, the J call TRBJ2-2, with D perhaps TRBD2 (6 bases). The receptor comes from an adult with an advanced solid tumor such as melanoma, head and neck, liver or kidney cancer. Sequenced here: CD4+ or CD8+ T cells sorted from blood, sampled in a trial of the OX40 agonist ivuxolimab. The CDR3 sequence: CASSVTGLGNTGELFF. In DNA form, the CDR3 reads TGTGCCAGCAGCGTGACGGGACTTGGGAACACCGGGGAGCTGTTTTTT.